Each of the 7 T cell receptor beta chains below was sequenced from the same sample in a study of cytomegalovirus exposure and HLA in healthy donors. PCR primers comprised 60 Vbeta and 13 Jbeta primers. The table came from immunoSEQ multiplex PCR; TCRdb's copy has only in-frame clones and leaves some out. The table shows about 83,000 clones, with roughly 79% occurring only once. The material sequenced was PBMCs. Every receptor here comes from a woman under 40 in good health and CMV-seronegative.

This clone was observed once. The rearrangement uses TRBV19 and TRBJ2-3, with 9 bases fitting TRBD1. CDR3 length equals 15 residues. Germline CDR1 LNHDA, CDR2 SQIVND (reference sequence). The junction had 6 bases not matched to a gene; V was cut back by 6 bases and J by 2 bases. CDR3 coding DNA: TGTGCCAGTAGCGGGACAGGGACCTCCACAGATACGCAGTATTTT. The encoded protein is CASSGTGTSTDTQYF.

The chain recombines TRBV5-5 with TRBJ1-2, with 9 bases that match TRBD1. V lost 4 bases, J lost 4 bases, and 8 bases stayed unmatched. The V gene's germline CDR1 is SGHKS and CDR2 YYEKEE (reference sequence). The CDR3 sequence is 15 residues long. The DNA of the CDR3 is TGTGCCAGCAGCCCGGACAGGGGAACCCTCTATGGCTACACCTTC. It is translated as CASSPDRGTLYGYTF.

On this clone itself: This sample also contains other DNA sequences that code for the same CDR3. The chain links TRBV7-6 to TRBJ2-1; TRBD2 aligns across 7 bases. V lost 2 bases, J lost 8 bases, and 9 bases stayed unmatched. The CDR3 spans 15 residues. Germline V CDR1 and CDR2: SGHVS, FNYEAQ. CDR3 sequence (DNA): TGTGCCAGCAGCTTATCTAGCGGATTCATCGATGAGCAGTTCTTC. This codes for CASSLSSGFIDEQFF.

In this sample, this clone turned up a few times. This chain uses TRBV19 with TRBJ1-1; D gene ambiguous. The germline V gene has CDR1 LNHDA and CDR2 SQIVND (reference sequence). The V end lost 6 bases, the J end lost 3 bases, and 23 bases lay between the germline ends. The length of the CDR3 is 17 residues. The CDR3 DNA follows: TGTGCCAGTAGCATCGGCTCCGCGGGTTACTCGGACACTGAAGCTTTCTTT. Encoded protein: CASSIGSAGYSDTEAFF.

The genes are TRBV25-1 and TRBJ1-2, with D possibly matching TRBD1 (6 bases). The germline V gene encodes CDR1 MGHDK and CDR2 SYGVNS. Trimming pared 1 base from V and 7 bases from J, leaving 10 bases between. The CDR3 loop spans 13 amino acids. The CDR3 here is CASSESTGFGYTF. The CDR3 bases are TGTGCCAGCAGTGAATCCACAGGGTTTGGCTACACCTTC.

The chain uses TRBV7-2 and TRBJ2-1, with 7 nucleotides matching TRBD2. After removal of 1 base from V and 2 bases from J, the junction contained 5 bases not matched to a gene. CDR1 and CDR2 (germline): SGHTA, FQGNSA. The CDR3 spans 16 residues. The CDR3 spells CASSLEAGLTYNEQFF. CDR3 DNA sequence: TGTGCCAGCAGCTTAGAAGCGGGGCTTACCTACAATGAGCAGTTCTTC.

The rearrangement joins TRBV10-3 to TRBJ2-5; the D is unclear. CDR3 length equals 12 residues. V shed 0 bases and J shed 5 bases, with 4 bases lying between them. Per the germline V gene, CDR1 is ENHRY and CDR2 is SYGVKD. The CDR3 loop is CAISESIETQYF. CDR3 nucleotides: TGTGCCATCAGTGAGTCTATTGAGACCCAGTACTTC.